A selection of T cell receptor beta chains follows, all from one sample in a study of Graves' ophthalmopathy and Graves' hyperthyroidism. TCRdb reprocessed the multiplex PCR reads with MiXCR, giving one entry per CDR3 protein. Altogether approximately 380,000 distinct CDR3 sequences are present, over 20% being singletons, with the ten largest covering approximately 3%. The specimen was peripheral blood. Receptors originate from a woman between 18 and 29 years old with stable Graves' hyperthyroidism. Both conserved end residues are part of each CDR3. The D gene is left open where the match is weak. Clone size is shown for a subset of rows, as once, few, many or a class of expanded clone.

J gene	D gene	clone size	V gene	CDR3 protein	CDR3 DNA
TRBJ1-1	-	many	TRBV30	CAWSKGWTNTEAFF	TGTGCCTGGAGTAAGGGGTGGACGAACACTGAAGCTTTCTTT
TRBJ1-2	-	many	TRBV12-3/TRBV12-4	CASSWGGNYGYTF	TGTGCCAGCAGCTGGGGAGGGAACTATGGCTACACCTTC
TRBJ2-7	-	few	TRBV28	CASGLFRGAGNYEQYF	TGTGCCAGCGGTTTATTTAGGGGGGCAGGAAACTACGAGCAGTACTTC
TRBJ1-2	-	many	TRBV28	CASSTPRGWGYTF	TGTGCCAGCAGCACCCCGCGGGGGTGGGGCTACACCTTC
TRBJ2-7	TRBD2	many	TRBV5-1	CASSPSLAGPSYEQYF	TGCGCCAGCAGCCCCTCACTAGCGGGACCCTCCTACGAGCAGTACTTC
TRBJ1-1	-	many	TRBV2	CASSQEQGWGTEAFF	TGTGCCAGCAGCCAGGAACAGGGATGGGGCACTGAAGCTTTCTTT
TRBJ1-5	-	-	TRBV6-1	CASSVGASNQPQHF	TGTGCCAGCAGTGTGGGGGCCAGCAATCAGCCCCAGCATTTT
TRBJ2-5	TRBD1	many	TRBV27	CASSLSGTGWETQYF	TGTGCCAGCAGTTTGTCTGGGACAGGTTGGGAGACCCAGTACTTC
TRBJ2-5	-	-	TRBV6-5	CASSLRGKETQYF	TGTGCCAGCAGTCTGAGGGGTAAAGAGACCCAGTACTTC
TRBJ2-7	TRBD2	many	TRBV6-2/TRBV6-3	CASVAGREQYF	TGTGCCAGCGTAGCGGGGCGCGAGCAGTACTTC
TRBJ2-7	-	many	TRBV29-1	CSVATLHTREQYF	TGCAGCGTGGCCACGCTCCATACGCGCGAGCAGTACTTC
TRBJ2-7	TRBD2	many	TRBV2	CASSGTSIEQYF	TGTGCCAGCAGTGGGACTAGCATCGAGCAGTACTTC
TRBJ1-5	TRBD1	-	TRBV12-3/TRBV12-4	CASKRDSYSNQPQHF	TGTGCCAGCAAACGGGACAGTTATAGCAATCAGCCCCAGCATTTT
TRBJ1-2	-	few	TRBV6-1	CASRGGQSYGYTF	TGTGCCAGCAGGGGCGGACAGTCCTATGGCTACACCTTC
TRBJ2-5	TRBD2	few	TRBV6-1	CASSPTSEGTTQYF	TGTGCCAGCAGCCCTACTAGCGAGGGAACGACCCAGTACTTC
TRBJ2-4	-	many	TRBV5-1	CASSGGERSKNIQYF	TGCGCCAGCAGTGGGGGAGAGCGGTCCAAAAACATTCAGTACTTC
TRBJ2-7	TRBD2	many	TRBV7-8	CASSLVPYTSGSYEQYF	TGTGCCAGCAGCTTAGTTCCCTATACTAGCGGGAGCTACGAGCAGTACTTC
TRBJ2-2	-	many	TRBV7-2	CASRSGIGAGELFF	TGTGCCAGCAGGTCGGGGATTGGGGCCGGGGAGCTGTTTTTT
TRBJ1-1	-	many	TRBV18	CASSPRVVSTEAFF	TGTGCCAGCTCACCCAGAGTGGTAAGCACTGAAGCTTTCTTT
TRBJ1-1	TRBD1	many	TRBV5-5	CASSPWDSHTEAFF	TGTGCCAGCAGTCCTTGGGACAGTCACACTGAAGCTTTCTTT
TRBJ1-1	-	-	TRBV25-1	CASSVQGWDEAFF	TGTGCCAGCAGTGTACAGGGTTGGGATGAAGCTTTCTTT
TRBJ2-7	-	few	TRBV2	CASSEVNEQYF	TGTGCCAGCAGTGAAGTAAACGAGCAGTACTTC
TRBJ2-7	-	many	TRBV6-5	CASSSGEWTYEQYF	TGTGCCAGCAGTTCCGGGGAATGGACCTACGAGCAGTACTTC
TRBJ1-2	TRBD1	-	TRBV12-5	CASGFSGTGPYGYTF	TGTGCTAGTGGTTTTTCCGGGACAGGGCCCTATGGCTACACCTTC
TRBJ2-7	-	many	TRBV29-1	CSVFVGPYEQYF	TGCAGCGTTTTTGTAGGCCCCTACGAGCAGTACTTC
TRBJ1-6	-	many	TRBV30	CAWTQGLTYNSPLHF	TGTGCCTGGACTCAGGGGCTAACCTATAATTCACCCCTCCACTTT
TRBJ1-3	-	many	TRBV29-1	CSVGASSGGTIYF	TGCAGCGTTGGGGCGAGCTCTGGGGGCACCATATATTTT
TRBJ2-7	TRBD2	-	TRBV4-1	CASSQEITSGNYEQYF	TGCGCCAGCAGCCAAGAGATCACTAGCGGGAACTACGAGCAGTACTTC
TRBJ2-5	-	many	TRBV7-2	CASSLGAGPQETQYF	TGTGCCAGCAGCTTAGGTGCAGGGCCCCAAGAGACCCAGTACTTC
TRBJ2-4	-	-	TRBV15	CATSSKGAFQNIQYF	TGTGCCACCAGCAGTAAAGGGGCTTTTCAAAACATTCAGTACTTC
TRBJ2-7	TRBD1	many	TRBV19	CATSRGQTYEQYF	TGTGCCACCAGTAGGGGACAGACCTACGAGCAGTACTTC
TRBJ1-2	-	many	TRBV24-1	CATSEGERNGYTF	TGTGCCACCAGTGAGGGAGAGAGAAACGGCTACACCTTC
TRBJ1-3	-	-	TRBV6-5	CASSYSIRKENTIYF	TGTGCCAGCAGTTACTCGATCCGGAAGGAAAACACCATATATTTT
TRBJ2-5	-	many	TRBV24-1	CATSDQGTEQETQYF	TGTGCCACCAGTGATCAAGGGACCGAGCAAGAGACCCAGTACTTC
TRBJ2-7	TRBD2	many	TRBV6-5	CASSPTPYSGRVHEQYF	TGTGCCAGCAGTCCTACTCCGTATAGCGGGAGGGTGCACGAGCAGTACTTC
TRBJ1-2	-	many	TRBV7-9	CASSEGTTNYGYTF	TGTGCCAGCAGCGAAGGGACAACTAACTATGGCTACACCTTC
TRBJ2-7	-	-	TRBV29-1	CSVVANSYEQYF	TGCAGCGTTGTGGCCAACTCCTACGAGCAGTACTTC
TRBJ2-6	TRBD1	-	TRBV24-1	CATSEVDRGYVLTF	TGTGCCACCAGTGAAGTTGACAGGGGGTACGTCCTGACTTTC
TRBJ2-7	-	many	TRBV28	CASTLTGREQYF	TGTGCCAGCACCCTTACGGGGCGGGAGCAGTACTTC
TRBJ2-7	-	many	TRBV29-1	CSVVIYRTVPYEQYF	TGCAGCGTTGTTATTTATAGGACAGTCCCCTACGAGCAGTACTTC
TRBJ2-2	-	-	TRBV6-1	CASSERQGEAGELFF	TGTGCCAGCAGTGAAAGGCAGGGGGAGGCGGGGGAGCTGTTTTTT
TRBJ1-1	TRBD1	many	TRBV6-5	CASSYNRDREWDTEAFF	TGTGCCAGCAGTTACAACCGGGACAGGGAGTGGGACACTGAAGCTTTCTTT
TRBJ1-1	-	-	TRBV6-1	CASKRDGTNTEAFF	TGTGCCAGCAAGAGAGACGGGACGAACACTGAAGCTTTCTTT
TRBJ1-5	-	many	TRBV24-1	CAPVAGTHKYQPQHF	TGTGCCCCCGTTGCCGGGACACATAAATATCAGCCCCAGCATTTT
TRBJ2-7	TRBD2	many	TRBV20-1	CSATDLAGAFTYEQYF	TGCAGTGCTACAGATCTAGCGGGAGCATTCACCTACGAGCAGTACTTC
TRBJ1-1	-	many	TRBV24-1	CATSALGDTEAFF	TGTGCCACCAGCGCTTTAGGGGACACTGAAGCTTTCTTT